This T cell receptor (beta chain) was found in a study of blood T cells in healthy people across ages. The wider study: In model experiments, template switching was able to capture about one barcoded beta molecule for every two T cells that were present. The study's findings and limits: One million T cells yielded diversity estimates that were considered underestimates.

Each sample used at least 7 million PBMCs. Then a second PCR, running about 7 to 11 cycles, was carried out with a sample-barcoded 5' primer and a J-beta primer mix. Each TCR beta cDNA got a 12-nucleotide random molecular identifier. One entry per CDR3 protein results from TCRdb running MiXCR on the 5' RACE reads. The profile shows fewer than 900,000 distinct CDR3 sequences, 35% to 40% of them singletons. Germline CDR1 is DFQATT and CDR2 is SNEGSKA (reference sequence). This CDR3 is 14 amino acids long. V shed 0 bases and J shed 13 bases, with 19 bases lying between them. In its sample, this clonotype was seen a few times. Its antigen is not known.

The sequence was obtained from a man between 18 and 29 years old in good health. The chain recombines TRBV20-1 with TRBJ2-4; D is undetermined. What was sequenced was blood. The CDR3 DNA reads TGCAGTGCTAGAGATCCGACTCTATGGGCCCCGCAGTACTTC. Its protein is CSARDPTLWAPQYF.